Below are 25 T cell receptor beta chains sequenced from a single sample in a study of T-cell reconstitution after alpha-beta-depleted transplantation in children. Unique molecular identifiers were used to barcode this TCRbeta library. A single record per CDR3 protein comes from TCRdb applying MiXCR to the PCR reads. The sample includes around 450,000 distinct CDR3 sequences, 15% to 20% of them seen just once. Sequencing used PBMCs, mostly from graft donor cells, obtained 360 days after TCRalphabeta/CD19-depleted stem cell transplant. These receptors were collected from a boy under three years old who had a stem cell transplant for Wiskott-Aldrich syndrome, so the T cells may come from the graft donor.

Only a few counts were recorded for this clonotype. The gene calls are TRBV15 and TRBJ2-2; D possibly matches TRBD1 or TRBD2 (5 bases each). CDR1 LNHNV and CDR2 YYDKDF come from the germline V gene (reference sequence). V was clipped by 0 bases and J by 5 bases, with 13 bases between them. This CDR3 contains 16 residues. CDR3 region: CATSRDGTGGTGELFF. Here the CDR3 DNA reads TGTGCCACCAGCAGAGATGGAACAGGCGGGACCGGGGAGCTGTTTTTT.

This clonotype was seen many times. This chain uses TRBV29-1 with TRBJ2-3, with 10 bases that match TRBD2. The CDR3 is 16 amino acids. Trimming took 1 base from V and 2 from J; bases not matched to a gene: 6. Germline CDR1 is SQVTM and CDR2 is ANQGSEA. CDR3 coding DNA: TGCAGCGTTGAAGGATCCACTAGCGGGATCACAGATACGCAGTATTTT. Amino acid sequence: CSVEGSTSGITDTQYF.

This clonotype has just a few counts. V usage is TRBV5-1 and J usage is TRBJ2-7; 10 nucleotides agree with TRBD2. Germline assignment: CDR1 SGHRS and CDR2 YFSETQ. The CDR3 totals 22 residues. The V and J ends lost 3 bases and 1 base, in that order; junction bases with no gene match: 25. CDR3: CASSYRPENLAGGSLGSYEQYF. The CDR3 nucleotides read TGCGCCAGCAGCTACCGGCCCGAGAATTTAGCGGGAGGATCGCTCGGTTCCTACGAGCAGTACTTC.

A few counts support this clonotype. This chain links TRBV4-2 with TRBJ2-3, with TRBD2 identical over 15 bases. Trimming at V came to 1 base and at J to 3 bases, leaving 11 bases not matched to a gene. CDR3 size: 20 residues. Germline CDR1 reads LGHNA; CDR2 reads YNFKEQ. As DNA, the CDR3 is TGTGCCAGCAGCCAAGGGGGGGGACTAGCGGGAGGAAAGGGAACAGATACGCAGTATTTT. It is translated as CASSQGGGLAGGKGTDTQYF.

This clonotype has only a few counts. The J gene is TRBJ2-5, the V gene TRBV20-1; perhaps TRBD2 as D (5 bases). CDR1 and CDR2 (germline): DFQATT, SNEGSKA (reference sequence). V lost 3 bases and J 5 bases, leaving 16 bases between the germline ends. CDR3 length: 14 residues. CDR3 DNA: TGCAGTGCTAGGGGTGGGAGCAAGAGGGAGACCCAGTACTTC. Protein sequence: CSARGGSKRETQYF.

In this sample, this clonotype turned up many times. The chain links TRBV27 to TRBJ2-5; TRBD1 is a possible D gene (6 bases). The CDR3 spans 12 residues. Germline values: CDR1 MNHEY, CDR2 SMNVEV (reference sequence). V lost 3 bases and J 4 bases, leaving 6 bases between the germline ends. CDR3 sequence: CASSFRGETQYF. For the CDR3, the DNA is TGTGCCAGCAGTTTCAGGGGAGAGACCCAGTACTTC.

This clonotype turned up a few times. This chain uses TRBV20-1 with TRBJ1-6; D gene uncertain. The CDR3 contains 15 residues. The V gene lost 2 bases and the J gene lost 3 bases, with 11 bases spanning the gap. Germline V gives CDR1 DFQATT, CDR2 SNEGSKA (reference sequence). The CDR3 nucleotides read TGCAGTGCTAGAATCGGCTTGCTCTATAATTCACCCCTCCACTTT. Residues: CSARIGLLYNSPLHF.

The table lists this clonotype with a few counts. CDR3 coding DNA: TGTGCCAGCACTTTGATCGGCCGGGGGCAAGAGACCCAGTACTTC. This sequence encodes CASTLIGRGQETQYF. The rearrangement uses TRBV5-6 and TRBJ2-5; a weak D match, TRBD2 (6 bases). The CDR3 loop spans 15 amino acids. The V end lost 6 bases, the J end lost 2 bases, and 17 bases lay between the germline ends. The germline V gene has CDR1 SGHDT and CDR2 YYEEEE.

This clonotype was seen only a few times. DNA for the CDR3: TGTGCCAGCAGCGGACGGACAGGGGGCGTTGAGCAGTTCTTC. Translating gives CASSGRTGGVEQFF. V gene TRBV7-2 combines with J gene TRBJ2-1; TRBD1 matches at 11 bases. Germline V gives CDR1 SGHTA, CDR2 FQGNSA. With 5 bases clipped from V and 9 bases from J, the junction kept 6 bases outside the gene matches. The CDR3 length is 14 residues.

CDR3 nucleotides: TGCAGTGCCGCCGGATCCTCAGTAGAGAATAATGAGCAGTTCTTC. Amino acids: CSAAGSSVENNEQFF. The rearrangement uses TRBV20-1 and TRBJ2-1; D remains unclear. V lost 6 bases, J lost 7 bases, and 22 bases lay in between. The V gene's germline CDR1 is DFQATT and CDR2 SNEGSKA (reference sequence). CDR3 length: 15 amino acids.

The chain carries TRBV12-3 or TRBV12-4 and TRBJ1-2, with D unresolved. V lost 1 base, J lost 6 bases, and 6 bases lay in between. This CDR3 region has 12 residues. In DNA form, the CDR3 reads TGTGCCAGCAGTTTAGTTCTGGATGGCTACACCTTC. Its translation: CASSLVLDGYTF.

The sample holds a few counts of this clonotype. The V gene is TRBV11-2, the J gene TRBJ2-7; D unclear. Germline CDR1 reads SGHAT; CDR2 reads FQNNGV. The CDR3 sequence is 11 residues long. Trimming removed 7 bases at V and 5 bases at J, with 9 bases between. The CDR3 nucleotides are TGTGCCAGCACCCCGAGAGACGAGCAGTACTTC. Residues: CASTPRDEQYF.

This rearrangement joins TRBV5-1 to TRBJ2-2, with D uncertain. The CDR3 runs to 15 residues. CDR1 is SGHRS and CDR2 is YFSETQ in the germline V gene. Trimming left V 0 bases short and J 0 bases short, with 6 bases between. CDR3 DNA: TGCGCCAGCAGCTTGGTGGCAACGAACACCGGGGAGCTGTTTTTT. As protein: CASSLVATNTGELFF.

As regards this clonotype: An end of the junction differs from the germline gene, which may be a read error. The chain is built from TRBV12-3 or TRBV12-4 and TRBJ2-5; D perhaps matches TRBD1 (6 bases). This CDR3 is built from 17 residues. The CDR3: CASSPGQRVKYQETKYF. CDR3 bases: TGTGCCAGCAGCCCTGGACAGAGAGTTAAGTACCAAGAGACCAAGTACTTC.

The rearrangement uses TRBV10-3 and TRBJ1-4; maybe TRBD1 (5 bases). Germline values: CDR1 ENHRY, CDR2 SYGVKD. This CDR3 region has 15 residues. Between the trimmed V and J ends, which lost 10 bases and 4 bases, there was a span of 19 bases. Written as DNA, the CDR3 is TGTGCCACGGGGACGGCGGCAGGTGGTAATGAAAAACTGTTTTTT. Encoded protein: CATGTAAGGNEKLFF.

This clonotype was counted a single time. The V call is TRBV5-4, the J call TRBJ1-1, with D unresolved. The CDR3 runs to 13 residues. Germline lookup yields CDR1 SGHNT and CDR2 YYREEE (reference sequence). V was trimmed by 1 base and J by 3 bases, leaving 7 bases between them. CDR3 residues: CASSLTSDTEAFF. In DNA, the CDR3 is TGTGCCAGCAGCTTGACCTCGGACACTGAAGCTTTCTTT.

This clonotype has a handful of counts. V gene TRBV12-3 or TRBV12-4 combines with J gene TRBJ2-1, with TRBD2 identical over 12 bases. The CDR3 is made up of 18 amino acids. V gave up 7 bases and J gave up 4 bases; unmatched junction bases: 14. Here the CDR3 reads CASTATRLAGVLYNEQFF. Written as DNA, the CDR3 is TGTGCCAGCACCGCTACTCGACTAGCGGGAGTATTGTACAATGAGCAGTTCTTC.

Regarding this clonotype: A read error may account for a junction end that differs from germline. The rearrangement uses TRBV20-1 and TRBJ2-6; a weak D match, TRBD1 (5 bases). Germline CDR1 DFQATT, CDR2 SNEGSKA (reference sequence). The CDR3 covers 15 residues. The CDR3 loop is CSASTAASGANVLTF. The CDR3 DNA sequence: TGCAGTGCTAGTACCGCAGCTTCTGGGGCCAACGTCCTTACTTTC.

The chain employs TRBV5-1 and TRBJ2-3; TRBD1 matches at 11 bases. The V gene's germline CDR1 is SGHRS and CDR2 YFSETQ. Trimming took 3 bases from V and 3 from J; bases not matched to a gene: 3. The CDR3 runs 15 residues. The CDR3 region is CASSWTGGRTDTQYF. The CDR3 nucleotides are TGCGCCAGCAGCTGGACAGGGGGCAGGACAGATACGCAGTATTTT.

This clonotype was observed many times. The V call is TRBV12-3 or TRBV12-4, the J call TRBJ2-7; TRBD1 agrees at 7 bases. CDR3 length: 14 residues. J lost 2 bases, V lost 6 bases, and 7 bases had no gene match. This CDR3 is CASRSRQGAYEQYF. CDR3 in DNA: TGTGCCAGCAGATCTCGGCAGGGGGCCTACGAGCAGTACTTC.

This sequence joins TRBV6-5 and TRBJ1-2; the match to TRBD1 covers 7 bases. V trimming: 3 bases; J trimming: 7 bases; junction bases outside the gene matches: 14. Germline V gives CDR1 MNHEY, CDR2 SVGAGI. The CDR3 has 16 amino acids. CDR3 amino acids: CASSYQPTGRGVGYTF. DNA for the CDR3: TGTGCCAGCAGTTATCAGCCGACAGGGAGGGGAGTTGGCTACACCTTC.

This chain links TRBV7-9 with TRBJ2-1, with 11 bases fitting TRBD2. After removal of 1 base from V and 6 bases from J, the junction contained 5 bases not matched to a gene. Germline V CDR1 and CDR2: SEHNR, FQNEAQ (reference sequence). The CDR3 has 16 amino acids. The CDR3 DNA follows: TGTGCCAGCAGCTTAGAGGCTAGCGGGAGGTTCAATGAGCAGTTCTTC. This sequence encodes CASSLEASGRFNEQFF.

CDR3 protein: CASSVEVGELFF. Written as DNA, the CDR3 is TGTGCCAGCAGCGTAGAGGTCGGGGAGCTGTTTTTT. The chain joins TRBV9 to TRBJ2-2; D gene uncertain. The germline V and J ends were trimmed by 0 bases and 7 bases, with 4 bases remaining between them. CDR1 SGDLS and CDR2 YYNGEE come from the germline V gene. The CDR3 length is 12 residues.

This clonotype was picked up many times. The junction departs from germline at one end; a sequencing error may be responsible. V is TRBV12-3 or TRBV12-4 and J is TRBJ2-1, with 8 bases lining up with TRBD2. The CDR3 length is 15 residues. Written as DNA, the CDR3 is TGTGCCAGCAGTGTAGCGGGACGCCCCTACAATGAGCAGTTCTTC. As protein: CASSVAGRPYNEQFF.

At least ten counts were recorded for this clonotype. V gene TRBV9 combines with J gene TRBJ2-7; D unclear. The CDR3 runs 14 residues. Germline V gene sequence: CDR1 SGDLS, CDR2 YYNGEE. V lost 0 bases and J 1 base, leaving 8 bases between the germline ends. The CDR3 reads CASSVAEGSYEQYF. CDR3 DNA: TGTGCCAGCAGCGTAGCCGAAGGGTCCTACGAGCAGTACTTC.